The T cell receptor (beta chain) described here comes from a study of patients and donors after allogeneic stem cell transplantation. CDR1 and CDR2 from the germline V gene are MNHEY and SVGEGT. The CDR3 sequence is 15 residues long. Trimming removed 5 bases from V and 7 bases from J; junction bases left unmatched: 10. TCRdb fed the RT-PCR reads into MiXCR, producing one record per CDR3 protein. The table records more than 150,000 distinct CDR3 sequences, about 40% of them present only once. This clonotype was picked up a small number of times. The chain combines TRBV6-2 or TRBV6-3 with TRBJ1-5, with 8 bases matching TRBD1. The TCR comes from a human donor who was either an allogeneic HSCT recipient or a stem cell or donor lymphocyte infusion donor (not recorded which). It is not recorded whose cells these are; they may come from a transplant donor. Sequencing was performed on blood, either unsorted or a sorted T cell fraction (not recorded which). The CDR3: CASSPPTQGGQPQHF. CDR3 DNA: TGTGCCAGCAGTCCGCCAACACAGGGGGGGCAGCCCCAGCATTTT.